The clone carrying this T cell receptor beta chain has a count of ten or more. Its cognate antigen is unknown. This entry comes from a study of T cell repertoires in cytomegalovirus infection. In the study overall: A matching HLA type, together with CMV infection, was signaled by public TCR beta signatures.

TCRdb ran MiXCR on the reads and lists one entry per CDR3 protein. Of 150,000 to 200,000 distinct CDR3 sequences listed, 15% to 20% were seen once; the top ten hold 18%. The CDR3 sequence is 13 residues long. V was clipped by 1 base and J by 5 bases; unmatched bases: 2. Findings and caveats of the study: Identification of carriers of CMV plus the relevant HLA was performed using cumulative public TCR beta family frequency. HLA-C-restricted, CMV-specific TCR beta clonotypes were dominant ex vivo.

The genes are TRBV12-3 or TRBV12-4 and TRBJ2-7, with 7 bases identical to TRBD2. Material: CD8+ T cells from PBMCs. This receptor was taken from a human donor in good health (CMV status not recorded). Some clones in this sample may be carry-over from other donors' samples. The CDR3 nucleotides read TGTGCCAGCAGTTTAGGGGGGGGTGACGAGCAGTACTTC. Translation gives CASSLGGGDEQYF.